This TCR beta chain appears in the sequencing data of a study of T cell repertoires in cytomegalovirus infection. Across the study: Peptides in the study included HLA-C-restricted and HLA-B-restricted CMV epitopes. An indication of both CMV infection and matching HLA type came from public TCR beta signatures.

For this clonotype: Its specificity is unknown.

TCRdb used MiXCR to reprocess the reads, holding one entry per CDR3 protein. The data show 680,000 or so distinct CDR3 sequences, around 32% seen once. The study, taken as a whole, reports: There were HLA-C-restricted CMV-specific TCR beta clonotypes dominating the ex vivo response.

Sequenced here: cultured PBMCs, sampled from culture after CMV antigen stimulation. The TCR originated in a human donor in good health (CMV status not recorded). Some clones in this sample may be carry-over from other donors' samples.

CDR3 loop: CASGLMNTEAFF. DNA for the CDR3: TGTGCCAGCGGTCTCATGAACACTGAAGCTTTCTTT. The chain joins TRBV7-2 to TRBJ1-1; no clear D gene. The CDR3 length is 12 residues. Deletions cut 8 bases from V and 0 bases from J, with 7 bases between. Germline V gene sequence: CDR1 SGHTA, CDR2 FQGNSA.